The 9 T cell receptor beta chains below all came from one sample that was sequenced in a study of shared clonotypes between healthy human individuals. Profiled with immunoSEQ multiplex PCR; TCRdb holds only in-frame clones, not every one. The sample lists around 2.3 million clones, 90% to 96% occurring once. The specimen sequenced was naive CD4+ T cells sorted from blood. Noted subset: CD45RA+ positively selected. Source of these receptors: a man aged 18-30 years in good health.

CDR3 loop: CASPPGHAHEQYF. CDR3 sequence (DNA): TGCGCCAGCCCACCCGGGCATGCCCACGAGCAGTACTTC. The chain joins TRBV5-1 to TRBJ2-7; D gene ambiguous. V lost 7 bases, J lost 5 bases, and 16 bases lay in between. The V gene's germline CDR1 is SGHRS and CDR2 YFSETQ. The CDR3 length is 13 residues.

The chain recombines TRBV6-6 with TRBJ2-6; D may be TRBD2 (6 bases). The CDR3 totals 16 residues. Trimming took 2 bases from V and 2 from J, leaving 10 bases between them. The germline gives CDR1 MNHNY, CDR2 SVGAGI (reference sequence). The CDR3: CASSYGWGAGANVLTF. CDR3 in DNA: TGTGCCAGCAGTTACGGATGGGGGGCTGGGGCCAACGTCCTGACTTTC.

The chain uses TRBV6-1 and TRBJ2-5; the match to TRBD1 covers 8 bases. Germline CDR1 reads MNHNS; CDR2 reads SASEGT. This CDR3 spans 16 amino acids. With 2 bases clipped from V and 4 bases from J, the junction kept 9 bases outside the gene matches. CDR3 amino acids: CASSESRRGLGETQYF. CDR3 sequence (DNA): TGTGCCAGCAGTGAATCCCGCAGGGGGCTAGGAGAGACCCAGTACTTC.

In regard to this clone: This same CDR3 is encoded by further DNA sequences in the sample. The chain has TRBV5-1 and TRBJ1-2; unclear D gene. CDR3 length equals 14 residues. Germline V gene data show CDR1 as SGHRS and CDR2 as YFSETQ. Trimming removed 0 bases at V and 2 bases at J, with 8 bases between. The CDR3 spells CASSLEGGNYGYTF. DNA of the CDR3: TGCGCCAGCAGCTTGGAGGGCGGCAACTATGGCTACACCTTC.

The J gene is TRBJ1-1, the V gene TRBV6-1; 9 positions agree with TRBD1. CDR1 and CDR2 (germline): MNHNS, SASEGT. V trimming: 2 bases; J trimming: 6 bases; junction bases outside the gene matches: 4. CDR3 size: 14 residues. CDR3 DNA: TGTGCCAGCAGTGAATCGAGACAGGGGGCTGAAGCTTTCTTT. Encoded protein: CASSESRQGAEAFF.

The V and J genes are TRBV7-2 and TRBJ1-4; D unclear. V shed 5 bases and J shed 0 bases, with 19 bases lying between them. The germline V gene has CDR1 SGHTA and CDR2 FQGNSA. The CDR3 has 18 residues. The CDR3, as DNA: TGTGCCAGCAGCCCAGATTTTTCTTTACGGGCAACTAATGAAAAACTGTTTTTT. Translating it yields CASSPDFSLRATNEKLFF.

About this clone: Other DNA sequences of this sample code for an identical CDR3. The chain has TRBV2 and TRBJ2-5, with D unclear. CDR3 size: 11 residues. Looked up from germline, CDR1 is SNHLY and CDR2 is FYNNEI. With 6 bases removed from V and 3 bases from J, the gap between germline ends came to 5 bases. The CDR3 bases are TGTGCCAGCAGCAGAGAAGAGACCCAGTACTTC. Its translation: CASSREETQYF.

This sequence joins TRBV5-1 and TRBJ1-1; D is ambiguous. CDR1 is SGHRS and CDR2 is YFSETQ in the germline V gene. CDR3 length equals 14 residues. Trimming stripped 0 bases from V and 1 base from J, with 7 bases between. The DNA of the CDR3 is TGCGCCAGCAGCTTGGATTTCGGGAACACTGAAGCTTTCTTT. Protein product: CASSLDFGNTEAFF.

The rearrangement uses TRBV11-2 and TRBJ2-3; D gene unclear. This CDR3 region has 14 residues. The germline gives CDR1 SGHAT, CDR2 FQNNGV. V shed 2 bases and J shed 2 bases, with 8 bases lying between them. The CDR3 region is CASSLSRHTDTQYF. In DNA form, the CDR3 reads TGTGCCAGCAGCTTATCCAGACACACAGATACGCAGTATTTT.